The 6 T cell receptor beta chains below all came from one sample that was sequenced in a study of T-cell memory formation after mild COVID-19. MiXCR, run by TCRdb on the 5' RACE reads, gives a single entry per CDR3 protein. The sample shows hundreds of thousands of distinct CDR3 sequences, 20% to 25% of them seen only once. The sample consisted of PBMCs or a T cell subset sorted from them (not recorded which). The receptors shown here come from an adult woman who had mild COVID-19 (a few samples of this study predate the infection). Cell type and time point are not known.

This clonotype has more than one count but fewer than ten. The V and J genes are TRBV30 and TRBJ1-1; D remains unclear. The CDR3 is 15 residues long. Germline CDR1 and CDR2: GTSNPN and SVGIG (reference sequence). V dropped 2 bases and J dropped 6 bases, with 19 bases sitting between them. CDR3 sequence (DNA): TGTGCCTGGAGTCGGACCGCTGGTGGCGAACCTGAAGCTTTCTTT. Translated, it gives CAWSRTAGGEPEAFF.

A few counts support this clonotype. The chain employs TRBV5-6 and TRBJ2-1; tentatively, D is TRBD1 (6 bases). Trimming removed 3 bases at V and 2 bases at J, with 12 bases between. This CDR3 has 15 residues. Germline loops: CDR1 SGHDT, CDR2 YYEEEE. CDR3 sequence: CASSYQGHTYNEQFF. The CDR3 nucleotides are TGTGCCAGCAGCTATCAGGGGCACACCTACAATGAGCAGTTCTTC.

The CDR3 reads CASSGVLLGRRVEQYF. In DNA, the CDR3 is TGTGCCAGCAGCGGAGTTTTGCTCGGACGGAGGGTTGAGCAGTACTTC. This sequence joins TRBV11-1 and TRBJ2-7; weak D call: TRBD2 (6 bases). V gave up 5 bases and J gave up 7 bases, with 24 bases separating them. Germline V gene data show CDR1 as SGHAT and CDR2 as FQDESV (reference sequence). The CDR3 runs to 16 residues.

The chain combines TRBV12-3 or TRBV12-4 with TRBJ2-2; D gene uncertain. The CDR3 totals 14 residues. V lost 6 bases to trimming and J lost 2 bases, with 10 bases between them. The CDR3 region is CASSTWKNTGELFF. CDR3 DNA sequence: TGTGCCAGCAGCACTTGGAAAAACACCGGGGAGCTGTTTTTT.

This chain joins TRBV7-9 and TRBJ2-7; 10 positions agree with TRBD2. Germline CDR1 is SEHNR and CDR2 is FQNEAQ (reference sequence). V was pared by 6 bases and J by 5 bases, with 7 bases of the junction left unmatched. The CDR3 spans 14 residues. The CDR3 region is CASRGSGRSNEQYF. In DNA, the CDR3 is TGTGCCAGCAGGGGTAGCGGGAGGTCCAACGAGCAGTACTTC.

This clonotype occurred a few times. The rearrangement links TRBV9 to TRBJ2-3, with D perhaps matching TRBD2 (7 bases). The CDR3 is 16 residues long. V lost 4 bases and J lost 4, with 19 bases in between. CDR1 and CDR2 (germline): SGDLS, YYNGEE. The CDR3 DNA reads TGTGCCAGCAGCCCGCATGGGGGGGCTCGGGCAGATACGCAGTATTTT. This translates into CASSPHGGARADTQYF.